This TCR beta chain was profiled in a study of CXCR3-negative and CXCR3-positive naive CD8 T cells. Study-level points and caveats: The study found more hydrophobic TRB CDR3s in CXCR3-positive naive cells than in CXCR3-negative naive cells.

CDR1 is SGHTA and CDR2 is FQGTGA in the germline V gene. The CDR3 is 12 residues long. Every subset of CD8+ T cells was sorted in triplicate at approximately 320,000 cells each. For this clonotype: Its antigen is not known.

Via 5' RACE with UMI labels, TRB cDNA libraries were prepared. TCRdb re-called the 5' RACE reads; one entry per CDR3 protein, DNA not given. There are approximately 96,000 distinct CDR3 sequences in the sample, with roughly 1.1% held by the top ten. This TCR was sampled from a human donor in good health. Some clones in this sample may be carry-over from other donors' samples. Sequencing input: naive CXCR3+ CD8+ T cells from blood. Regarding subset: CD45RO-CCR7+CD27+CD95- naive CD8+ T cells expressing CXCR3 (TNR3+). This chain connects TRBV7-3 to TRBJ2-1; TCRdb picks TRBD2, but there is no DNA to check that call. Here the CDR3 reads CASSFTSGEQFF.